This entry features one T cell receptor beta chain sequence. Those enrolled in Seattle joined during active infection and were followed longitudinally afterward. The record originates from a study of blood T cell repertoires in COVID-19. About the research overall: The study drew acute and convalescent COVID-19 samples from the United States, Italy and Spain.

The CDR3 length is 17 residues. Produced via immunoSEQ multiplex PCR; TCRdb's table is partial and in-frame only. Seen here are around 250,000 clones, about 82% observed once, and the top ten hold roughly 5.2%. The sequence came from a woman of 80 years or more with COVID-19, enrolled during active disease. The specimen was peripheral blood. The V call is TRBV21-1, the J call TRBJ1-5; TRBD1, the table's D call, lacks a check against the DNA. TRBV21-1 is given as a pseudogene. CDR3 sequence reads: CASSKAPRVRGRQPQHF. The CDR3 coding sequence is TGTGCCAGCAGCAAAGCGCCACGAGTCAGGGGCCGGCAGCCCCAGCATTTT.